Following are 10 T cell receptor beta chains from one sample sequenced in a study of blood T cell repertoires in COVID-19. Assay used: immunoSEQ multiplex PCR; TCRdb lists only in-frame clones, some missing. Of about 220,000 clones in the sample, approximately 83% were seen once. Input material: PBMCs or T cells enriched from blood (not recorded which). These receptors were collected from a woman aged 40 to 50 who had been exposed to COVID-19.

The chain employs TRBV6-5 and TRBJ1-5; 7 bases are a match to TRBD1. From germline, CDR1 is MNHEY and CDR2 SVGAGI. J was trimmed by 9 bases and V by 2 bases; bases with no gene match: 10. The CDR3 length is 15 residues. The chain's CDR3 is CASSYGDSTIGPQHF. CDR3 DNA sequence: TGTGCCAGCAGTTACGGGGACAGCACTATCGGGCCCCAGCATTTT.

The CDR3 spells CASSLGLAQNTDTQYF. Here the CDR3 DNA reads TGTGCCAGCAGCTTAGGGCTAGCGCAGAACACAGATACGCAGTATTTT. This sequence joins TRBV11-2 and TRBJ2-3, with D perhaps TRBD2 (6 bases). CDR3 length equals 16 residues. Germline CDR1 is SGHAT and CDR2 is FQNNGV. Trimming shortened V by 1 base and J by 2 bases, and 13 bases separated the two germline ends.

This clone occurred a few times. The V call is TRBV10-3, the J call TRBJ2-2; TRBD1 matches 11 bases. This CDR3 spans 16 amino acids. The junction had 6 bases not matched to a gene; V was cut back by 3 bases and J by 6 bases. In germline, CDR1 is ENHRY, CDR2 SYGVKD. In DNA, the CDR3 is TGTGCCATCAGTGACCCGGGACAGGGGGGTGCCGGGGAGCTGTTTTTT. Protein: CAISDPGQGGAGELFF.

The CDR3 DNA sequence: TGCGCCAGCAGCCCAGGTGGCGGACAGGGAAATGAAAAACTGTTTTTT. As protein: CASSPGGGQGNEKLFF. The chain combines TRBV4-1 with TRBJ1-4; TRBD1 aligns across 8 bases. The CDR3 contains 16 residues. J gave up 5 bases and V 4 bases, and 9 bases lay outside the gene matches. Germline CDR1 is MGHRA and CDR2 is YSYEKL.

This sequence joins TRBV2 and TRBJ2-7; 9 bases are a match to TRBD2. Germline values: CDR1 SNHLY, CDR2 FYNNEI. The CDR3 runs to 16 residues. After removal of 8 bases from V and 5 bases from J, the junction contained 16 bases not matched to a gene. CDR3 region: CASGSGSGGRLDEQYF. CDR3 coding DNA: TGTGCCAGCGGTTCGGGGAGCGGGGGGCGTTTGGACGAGCAGTACTTC.

This clone was found once. The rearrangement uses TRBV5-1 and TRBJ2-7, with D possibly TRBD2 on 6 matching bases. The V gene's germline CDR1 is SGHRS and CDR2 YFSETQ. The V end was cut by 0 bases, the J end by 5 bases, with 9 bases between. The CDR3 consists of 13 residues. Here the CDR3 reads CASSLGGGDEQYF. DNA for the CDR3: TGCGCCAGCAGCTTGGGTGGAGGGGACGAGCAGTACTTC. The variable domain in full, completed from reference TRBV5-1 and TRBJ2-7, reads KAGVTQTPRYLIKTRGQQVTLSCSPISGHRSVSWYQQTPGQGLQFLFEYFSETQRNKGNFPGRFSGRQFSNSRSEMNVSTLELGDSALYLCASSLGGGDEQYFGPGTRLTVT.

V gene TRBV28 combines with J gene TRBJ2-4; D is possibly TRBD1 (6 bases). The germline V and J ends were trimmed by 3 bases and 7 bases, with 13 bases remaining between them. The CDR3 is 14 amino acids. In germline, CDR1 is MDHEN, CDR2 SYDVKM. This chain's CDR3 is CASSFGTSRNIQYF. In DNA form, the CDR3 reads TGTGCCAGCAGTTTTGGGACAAGCCGCAACATTCAGTACTTC.

V is TRBV5-1 and J is TRBJ1-6, with TRBD1 identical over 9 bases. The CDR3 has 18 amino acids. CDR1 SGHRS and CDR2 YFSETQ come from the germline V gene. V dropped 3 bases and J dropped 0; count of bases not matched to a gene: 7. This chain's CDR3 is CASSWRTGVSSYNSPLHF. The CDR3 DNA follows: TGCGCCAGCAGCTGGCGGACAGGGGTCAGCTCCTATAATTCACCCCTCCACTTT.

The chain joins TRBV5-8 to TRBJ1-5, with 7 nucleotides matching TRBD1. The CDR3 has 15 amino acids. V dropped 3 bases and J dropped 1; count of bases not matched to a gene: 4. Germline CDR1 SGHTS, CDR2 YDEGEE. The CDR3 here is CASSSETGSNQPQHF. DNA for the CDR3: TGTGCCAGCAGCTCCGAGACAGGGAGCAATCAGCCCCAGCATTTT.

The chain combines TRBV5-4 with TRBJ2-2, with a possible D match to TRBD2 (6 bases). The V end lost 0 bases, the J end lost 4 bases, and 16 bases lay between the germline ends. The length of the CDR3 is 17 residues. The germline V gene encodes CDR1 SGHNT and CDR2 YYREEE (reference sequence). The CDR3 loop reads CASSLAAASGGTGELFF. In nucleotides, the CDR3 is TGTGCCAGCAGCTTGGCGGCAGCCTCCGGGGGCACCGGGGAGCTGTTTTTT. Together with reference TRBV5-4 and TRBJ2-2, the CDR3 gives the full variable domain: ETGVTQSPTHLIKTRGQQVTLRCSSQSGHNTVSWYQQALGQGPQFIFQYYREEENGRGNFPPRFSGLQFPNYSSELNVNALELDDSALYLCASSLAAASGGTGELFFGEGSRLTVL.